What follows are 4 T cell receptor beta chains derived from one specimen sequenced in a study of breast tumors, draining lymph nodes, adjacent tissues. TCRdb re-called the multiplex PCR reads through MiXCR, storing one row per CDR3 protein. The table shows approximately 47,000 distinct CDR3 sequences, with 23% occurring only once. Sequencing was performed on breast tumor tissue. These receptors came from a female donor with breast cancer. Some clones in this sample may be carry-over from other donors' samples.

This clonotype appeared many times. V usage is TRBV7-2 and J usage is TRBJ1-5; TRBD1 matches at 8 bases. Germline CDR1 is SGHTA and CDR2 is FQGNSA. The CDR3 runs 14 residues. V shed 6 bases and J 2 bases; nucleotides not matched to a gene: 3. CDR3 nucleotide sequence: TGTGCCAGCAGGGACAGGGTTGGCAATCAGCCCCAGCATTTT. This translates into CASRDRVGNQPQHF.

As to this clonotype: This may stem from a read error, because a much larger clone lies one nucleotide away. CDR3 protein: CASSCRDSQETQYF. The CDR3 nucleotides are TGTGCCAGCAGCTGCCGGGACAGTCAAGAGACCCAGTACTTC. This rearrangement joins TRBV5-6 to TRBJ2-5; 7 bases are a match to TRBD1. The CDR3 has 14 amino acids. Germline lookup yields CDR1 SGHDT and CDR2 YYEEEE. The J segment lost 2 bases and the V segment lost 3 bases, leaving 4 bases of the junction unmatched. Full variable domain (remainder filled in from reference TRBV5-6 and TRBJ2-5): DAGVTQSPTHLIKTRGQQVTLRCSPKSGHDTVSWYQQALGQGPQFIFQYYEEEERQRGNFPDRFSGHQFPNYSSELNVNALLLGDSALYLCASSCRDSQETQYFGPGTRLLVL.

The rearrangement links TRBV2 to TRBJ1-1, with D unclear. The germline gives CDR1 SNHLY, CDR2 FYNNEI. Trimming shortened V by 7 bases and J by 5 bases, and 17 bases separated the two germline ends. The CDR3 loop spans 14 amino acids. The CDR3 DNA follows: TGTGCCAGCACTCCCCCCCGATCAGGAACTGAAGCTTTCTTT. It codes for CASTPPRSGTEAFF.

This clonotype was seen at least ten times. This chain links TRBV6-5 with TRBJ1-6; TRBD1 aligns across 9 bases. V lost 4 bases and J lost 9; bases outside the gene matches: 4. Germline V CDR1 and CDR2: MNHEY, SVGAGI. This CDR3 is built from 14 residues. The CDR3 here is CASSSGTGFSPLHF. DNA for the CDR3: TGTGCCAGCAGTTCCGGGACAGGGTTTTCACCCCTCCACTTT.